This is a list of T cell receptor beta chains from one sample in a study of cytomegalovirus exposure and HLA in healthy donors. Only in-frame clones appear in the TCRdb table, and some are missing; sequencing was by immunoSEQ multiplex PCR. In the table there are about 78,000 clones, around 70% of which are singletons. The sequencing sample was made of PBMCs. The receptor set was obtained from a woman in her thirties or forties in good health and CMV-seropositive. CDR3s leave out the opening cysteine and the closing phenylalanine or tryptophan.

V	J	CDR3
TRBV6-1	TRBJ1-2	ASRFSGDLYYGYT
TRBV7-2	TRBJ1-6	ASAPTGGISPLH
TRBV5-4	TRBJ1-1	ASSLAPSSGNTEAF
TRBV30	TRBJ1-5	AWSGQKNQPQH
TRBV7-9	TRBJ1-2	ASSNRGINYGYT
TRBV11-2	TRBJ2-3	ASRTSGDSSTDTQY
TRBV6-6	TRBJ2-4	ASSQRGQGNIQY
TRBV5-6	TRBJ1-1	ASSQMDRIHTETF
TRBV5-1	TRBJ2-2	ASSSGSTGELF
TRBV4-1	TRBJ2-7	ASSQVFAGQTSGSFYEQY
TRBV7-8	TRBJ2-7	ASGQSSYEQY
TRBV28	TRBJ1-1	ASGGRQGTNEAF
TRBV7-2	TRBJ2-2	ASRPEGTGELF
TRBV11-2	TRBJ1-1	ASSLFPQGAPRETEAF
TRBV2	TRBJ1-4	ASSRDRGTNEKLF
TRBV27	TRBJ2-1	ASTPWRGGLIHEQF
TRBV6-5	TRBJ1-1	ASSYSGQAAF
TRBV30	TRBJ2-3	AWSVGGSIADTQY
TRBV7-9	TRBJ2-1	ASSPNSYNEQF
TRBV9	TRBJ1-2	ASSVGGQAYGYT
TRBV7-9	TRBJ2-1	ASIPSVASGRFGEQF
TRBV18	TRBJ2-7	ASSPTSPGQGASHEQY
TRBV7-2	TRBJ2-2	ASSLIGLAGRNTGELF
TRBV19	TRBJ2-1	ASSVGTVVSNEQF
TRBV7-2	TRBJ2-4	ASSLVRGTKNIQY
TRBV27	TRBJ1-2	ASSPIGGNGYT
TRBV6-6	TRBJ1-2	ASSYGGGYGYT
TRBV4-3	TRBJ2-3	ASSQRLASALRSSTDTQY